The 18 T cell receptor beta chains presented below share a single source sample, sequenced in a study of human T cells and chemical hapten exposure. MiXCR, applied by TCRdb to the RACE reads, yields one record per CDR3 protein. This table holds 330,000 or so distinct CDR3 sequences, around 6% found once. Specified time point: patch test 2, 6 weeks after DPC sensitization. The treatment denotes: therapeutic diphenylcyclopropenone sensitization with weekly scalp DPC. The specimen comprised whole blood, sampled in connection with sensitization to the hapten diphenylcyclopropenone (DPC). These receptors originate from a young woman with alopecia areata. Some clones in this sample may be carry-over from other donors' samples.

The V gene is TRBV7-8, the J gene TRBJ1-2; D gene unclear. CDR1 and CDR2 from the germline V gene are SGHVS and FQNEAQ. Deletions cut 1 base from V and 0 bases from J, with 9 bases between. CDR3 length: 15 residues. The DNA for the CDR3 is TGTGCCAGCAGCTTAGGGCGCAGGACTAACTATGGCTACACCTTC. Protein product: CASSLGRRTNYGYTF.

This clonotype was found many times. The CDR3 sequence is CASSSRTAESYEQYF. CDR3 in DNA: TGTGCCAGCAGTAGTAGGACAGCAGAATCCTACGAGCAGTACTTC. The chain employs TRBV6-1 and TRBJ2-7, with D possibly matching TRBD1 (6 bases). V was shortened by 5 bases and J by 1 base, with 15 bases between the two germline ends. This CDR3 has 15 residues. CDR1 and CDR2 from the germline V gene are MNHNS and SASEGT.

This clonotype turned up a few times. The V and J genes are TRBV5-1 and TRBJ2-7; D remains unclear. Germline V gene data show CDR1 as SGHRS and CDR2 as YFSETQ. This CDR3 spans 14 amino acids. The V gene lost 0 bases and the J gene lost 0 bases, with 7 bases spanning the gap. This chain's CDR3 is CASSLGTTSYEQYF. The CDR3 nucleotides read TGCGCCAGCAGCTTGGGCACCACCTCCTACGAGCAGTACTTC.

This clonotype has at least ten counts. The chain has TRBV4-1 and TRBJ1-3; D possibly corresponds to TRBD1 (6 bases). Germline assignment: CDR1 MGHRA and CDR2 YSYEKL. The CDR3 has 12 residues. The V and J ends lost 4 bases and 9 bases respectively, with 10 bases between them. CDR3 nucleotide sequence: TGCGCCAGCAGCCCTGGACAGACCACCATATATTTT. Its protein is CASSPGQTTIYF.

This clonotype was detected only a few times. This chain links TRBV20-1 with TRBJ2-7, with D perhaps assigned TRBD1 or TRBD2 (5 bases each). The CDR3 has 14 amino acids. The ends were cut back, 1 base at V and 3 bases at J, with 13 bases in the middle. CDR1 is DFQATT and CDR2 is SNEGSKA in the germline V gene (reference sequence). CDR3 region: CSARGGTLIYEQYF. CDR3 bases: TGCAGTGCTAGAGGGGGGACCCTTATCTACGAGCAGTACTTC.

The chain employs TRBV18 and TRBJ1-5; D not certain. The CDR3 contains 15 residues. Trimming removed 1 base from V and 3 bases from J, with 10 bases in between. Germline CDR1 reads KGHSH; CDR2 reads LQKENI. The CDR3 DNA follows: TGTGCCAGCTCACCACTGAGCGGTATCAATCAGCCCCAGCATTTT. Residues: CASSPLSGINQPQHF. The full variable domain, completed using reference TRBV18 and TRBJ1-5, is NAGVMQNPRHLVRRRGQEARLRCSPMKGHSHVYWYRQLPEEGLKFMVYLQKENIIDESGMPKERFSAEFPKEGPSILRIQQVVRGDSAAYFCASSPLSGINQPQHFGDGTRLSIL.

The chain recombines TRBV5-4 with TRBJ2-1; 10 bases line up with TRBD2. In germline, CDR1 is SGHNT, CDR2 YYREEE (reference sequence). Unmatched junction bases numbered 3, after V lost 1 base and J lost 2 bases. CDR3 length equals 16 residues. The CDR3 here is CASSLPSGGPYNEQFF. Written as DNA, the CDR3 is TGTGCCAGCAGCTTGCCTAGCGGGGGCCCCTACAATGAGCAGTTCTTC.

At least ten counts were recorded for this clonotype. The chain carries TRBV12-5 and TRBJ2-3; 7 nucleotides match TRBD1. Germline values: CDR1 LGHNT, CDR2 FRNRAP. The CDR3 is 15 amino acids. V gave up 3 bases and J gave up 1 base; unmatched junction bases: 4. In nucleotides, the CDR3 is TGTGCTAGTGGTTTAGCCACAGGGGGCACAGATACGCAGTATTTT. It specifies CASGLATGGTDTQYF.

This clonotype was seen more than once but under ten times. This chain connects TRBV11-2 to TRBJ2-1; D is perhaps TRBD1 (6 bases). V was trimmed by 0 bases and J by 11 bases, leaving 11 bases between them. The length of the CDR3 is 13 residues. Germline assignment: CDR1 SGHAT and CDR2 FQNNGV. Written as DNA, the CDR3 is TGTGCCAGCAGCTTAGAAAACAGGGTTAAGCAGTTCTTC. This translates into CASSLENRVKQFF.

This clonotype was counted a few times. This chain connects TRBV2 to TRBJ2-5; D is uncertain. From germline, CDR1 is SNHLY and CDR2 FYNNEI. The CDR3 runs 10 residues. Trimming removed 7 bases from V and 2 bases from J, with 2 bases in between. The CDR3 nucleotides are TGTGCCAGCATTCAAGAGACCCAGTACTTC. Protein: CASIQETQYF.

This clonotype was picked up a small number of times. The genes are TRBV12-3 or TRBV12-4 and TRBJ2-1; 9 nucleotides agree with TRBD2. The V and J ends lost 5 bases and 8 bases, in that order; junction bases with no gene match: 7. The CDR3 loop spans 14 amino acids. The CDR3 nucleotides read TGTGCCAGCAGTCCGGGACTAGCTCGGGATGAGCAGTTCTTC. It yields the protein CASSPGLARDEQFF.

This rearrangement joins TRBV4-1 to TRBJ2-3; 10 bases line up with TRBD2. Trimming took 2 bases from V and 3 from J; bases not matched to a gene: 17. The CDR3 has 20 residues. Germline values: CDR1 MGHRA, CDR2 YSYEKL. CDR3 protein: CASSQLFLAGAPRPTDTQYF. CDR3 DNA sequence: TGCGCCAGCAGCCAACTCTTTCTAGCGGGGGCCCCAAGACCTACAGATACGCAGTATTTT.

This clonotype was recorded at least ten times. The chain is built from TRBV10-3 and TRBJ1-6; D is uncertain. The CDR3 totals 15 residues. V was shortened by 3 bases and J by 7 bases, with 13 bases between the two germline ends. From germline, CDR1 is ENHRY and CDR2 SYGVKD. CDR3 loop: CAISEGNRPNSPLHF. CDR3 coding DNA: TGTGCCATCAGTGAAGGTAACAGACCAAATTCACCCCTCCACTTT.

As to this clonotype: One end of the junction is discordant with germline, which a read error may explain. V and J are TRBV20-1 and TRBJ1-4; possibly TRBD1 for D (6 bases). Germline lookup yields CDR1 DFQATT and CDR2 SNEGSKA (reference sequence). The length of the CDR3 is 14 residues. The CDR3 protein is CSARPQGLSQPLDF. DNA for the CDR3: TGCAGTGCTAGACCGCAGGGGTTGTCCCAACCACTCGATTTT.

The sample holds a few counts of this clonotype. This chain connects TRBV6-2 or TRBV6-3 to TRBJ2-1; D is perhaps TRBD1 (5 bases). The CDR3 length is 16 residues. The germline V gene encodes CDR1 MNHEY and CDR2 SVGEGT. Trimming stripped 0 bases from V and 2 bases from J, with 11 bases between. The CDR3 loop reads CASSYSSGYPYNEQFF. The CDR3 DNA is TGTGCCAGCAGTTACTCCTCAGGGTACCCCTACAATGAGCAGTTCTTC.

This clonotype was observed at least ten times. The rearrangement uses TRBV6-2 or TRBV6-3 and TRBJ2-3, with D hard to call. V lost 0 bases and J lost 5, with 6 bases in between. From germline, CDR1 is MNHEY and CDR2 SVGEGT. The CDR3 loop spans 13 amino acids. The DNA of the CDR3 is TGTGCCAGCAGTTACTCCGTAGGAGATACGCAGTATTTT. As protein: CASSYSVGDTQYF.

This clonotype was recorded at least ten times. The J gene is TRBJ1-3, the V gene TRBV7-2, with 10 bases matching TRBD1. V lost 5 bases, J lost 0 bases, and 13 bases stayed unmatched. Germline V CDR1 and CDR2: SGHTA, FQGNSA. The CDR3 extends over 19 amino acids. The CDR3 is CASSPRSGTGELSGNTIYF. In DNA, the CDR3 is TGTGCCAGCAGCCCCAGAAGTGGGACAGGGGAACTCTCTGGAAACACCATATATTTT. Together with reference TRBV7-2 and TRBJ1-3, the CDR3 gives the full variable domain: GAGVSQSPSNKVTEKGKDVELRCDPISGHTALYWYRQSLGQGLEFLIYFQGNSAPDKSGLPSDRFSAERTGGSVSTLTIQRTQQEDSAVYLCASSPRSGTGELSGNTIYFGEGSWLTVV.

This clonotype occurred a few times. CDR3 sequence reads: CSASVTGANVLTF. In DNA form, the CDR3 reads TGCAGTGCTAGTGTTACTGGGGCCAACGTCCTGACTTTC. The V gene is TRBV20-1, the J gene TRBJ2-6; no clear D. The V end was cut by 3 bases, the J end by 2 bases, with 5 bases between. CDR3 length equals 13 residues. CDR1 and CDR2 (germline): DFQATT, SNEGSKA (reference sequence).